Below, one T cell receptor (beta chain) is given with its context. This clone's antigen is unknown. A much bigger clone sits one base away, suggesting this may be a read error. Genomic DNA served as template for TCR beta VDJ combination and CDR3 sequence profiling. An Illumina HiSeq 2000 was used for TCR repertoire sequencing. The original methods were these. Repertoires were assessed using TRBV/TRBJ rearrangement plots, CDR3 size and DJ length profiles, and Simpson's diversity index. The immunodominant clone was defined as the most abundant DNA sequence in deep sequencing data. CDR3 amino acid sequences were screened for sharing across subjects and were compared with published repertoires and the VDJdb database. The public reads were quality trimmed at Q25 with fastp and then assembled into clones with MiXCR by TCRdb, keeping productive beta chains. Records with the same CDR3 protein are collapsed into one entry carrying the most frequent genes and DNA. The V and J calls were determined by TCRdb, not by the authors. This sample is represented by about 270,000 distinct CDR3 sequences; around 60% of them were singletons. Less than 10% of the sample is held by the ten biggest clonotypes.

These data belong to a study of CD8+CD57+ T cells in acquired aplastic anemia (dated by TCRdb to between 2018 and 2020). About the study as a whole: On average, sorted CD4+ and CD8+ cells yielded 3.2 ug of extracted DNA, with a range of about 0.18 to 27.4 ug. Findings and caveats that apply to the study as a whole: Around 31 CD8+ CDR3 sequences were shared between patients and controls but appeared highly expressed in patients and within their immunodominant clones. Between patients and healthy controls, no significant difference in CD8+ Simpson's diversity was found (P=0.060).

In this study, sorted CD4+ and CD8+ T cells from the blood of healthy subjects and of severe aplastic anemia patients had their TCR repertoires deep-sequenced. Ficoll-Paque density gradient centrifugation was used to isolate peripheral blood mononuclear cells. Before DNA extraction, CD4+ and CD8+ T cells were sorted with FACS or magnetic beads. This receptor was taken from a human donor with severe aplastic anemia or a healthy control (not recorded which). The sample consisted of sorted CD4+, CD8+, or CD8+CD57+ T cells (not recorded which) from PBMCs.

The CDR3 reads as follows: CASRQDAYEQYF. Here is the DNA: TGTGCCAGCCGCCAAGATGCCTACGAGCAGTACTTC. The chain was built from TRBV3-1 and TRBJ2-7; no confident D gene assignment can be made. The CDR3 sequence holds 12 residues, the cysteine and phenylalanine included. This entry keeps only the CDR3 DNA: 36 bases, framed from base 1. CDR1 and CDR2, looked up from the germline V gene (reference sequence), are LGHDT and YNNKEL.